This T cell receptor (beta chain) emerged from a study of post-analysis software for immune sequencing data. Overall study: Patients had relapsing-remitting, secondary progressive or progressive-relapsing multiple sclerosis; some lacked subtype. Overall study findings and caveats: Samples from one preparation batch, clustered by F measure, grouped strongly together. Relative to controls, patients with multiple sclerosis showed significantly lower normalized Chao1 diversity. In patients, TRBV5-6, TRBV5-1 and TRBV20-1 belonged to five TRBV segments found more frequently than in controls.

This CDR3 region has 16 residues. From germline, CDR1 is SEHNR and CDR2 FQNEAQ (reference sequence). The V end was cut by 5 bases, the J end by 6 bases, with 21 bases between. Turning to this clonotype: Its antigen is unidentified.

The TCR beta cDNA libraries contained unique molecular identifiers. A population of about 1 to 11 million T cells gave rise to roughly 0.5 million cDNA molecules. TCRdb itself ran the PCR reads through MiXCR, one entry per CDR3 protein. The data hold some 700,000 distinct CDR3 sequences, with around 60% observed a single time. V and J are TRBV7-9 and TRBJ2-3; TRBD1 is a possible D gene (7 bases). Material: blood. This clonotype was sampled from a girl aged 2-10 years with multiple sclerosis. As DNA, the CDR3 is TGTGCCAGCAGCCCCTTGGAGGGGGCCTCTCTTGATACGCAGTATTTT. Translated, it gives CASSPLEGASLDTQYF.